This T cell receptor beta chain is drawn from a study of long-term antiretroviral therapy in people with HIV. The study, taken as a whole, reports: Clones that had undergone expansion before ART dominated the repertoire at all time points.

Regarding this clone: Its antigen is not identified.

The libraries were made with immunoSEQ v3.0 at survey level. Method: immunoSEQ multiplex PCR; TCRdb's copy keeps in-frame clones and lacks some. In the table there are about 31,000 clones, 70% to 90% of which are singletons. This clonotype was obtained from a man aged 18 to 30 with HIV. Sequences were derived from unsorted PBMCs, sampled 0.8 years before starting antiretroviral therapy.

The CDR3 is CASSQDRAGEGGYTF. Written as DNA, the CDR3 is TGCGCCAGCAGCCAAGATAGGGCAGGGGAGGGAGGCTACACCTTC. The chain carries TRBV4-3 and TRBJ1-2, with D perhaps TRBD1 (6 bases). V gave up 0 bases and J gave up 8 bases, with 16 bases separating them. The germline gives CDR1 LGHNA, CDR2 YSLEER. There are 15 residues in the CDR3.